These 20 T cell receptor beta chains came from one sample sequenced in a study of blood T cell repertoires in COVID-19. The assay was immunoSEQ multiplex PCR, and TCRdb's table has in-frame clones only and misses some. Altogether 200,000 to 300,000 clones are present, around 87% being singletons, with the ten largest covering about 2.5%. The sample comprised peripheral blood. The receptors derive from a woman aged 50 to 65 with acute or convalescent COVID-19.

This chain links TRBV5-1 with TRBJ1-4; D possibly corresponds to TRBD1 (6 bases). CDR3 length equals 16 residues. Germline lookup yields CDR1 SGHRS and CDR2 YFSETQ. The germline V and J ends were trimmed by 2 bases and 7 bases, with 18 bases remaining between them. The CDR3 protein is CASSFLQGGGSEKLFF. DNA for the CDR3: TGCGCCAGCAGCTTTCTACAGGGCGGTGGTAGTGAAAAACTGTTTTTT.

V is TRBV4-1 and J is TRBJ2-7, with 10 bases identical to TRBD1. The CDR3 is 15 amino acids. Germline trimming cut 2 bases from V and 2 bases from J; bases unmatched to any gene: 3. The germline CDR1 and CDR2 sequences are MGHRA and YSYEKL. This chain's CDR3 is CASSQTGTGAYEQYF. DNA for the CDR3: TGCGCCAGCAGCCAAACCGGGACAGGGGCCTACGAGCAGTACTTC.

The chain uses TRBV27 and TRBJ2-7, with 9 bases matching TRBD2. Germline CDR1 reads MNHEY; CDR2 reads SMNVEV (reference sequence). Losses at the gene ends were 2 bases for V and 6 bases for J; bases not matched to a gene: 2. The CDR3 has 13 amino acids. The CDR3 region has the DNA TGTGCCAGCAGTTTAGTAGCGGGAGCCGAGCAGTACTTC. It is translated as CASSLVAGAEQYF.

V and J are TRBV11-1 and TRBJ2-7, with 8 bases lining up with TRBD2. Germline assignment: CDR1 SGHAT and CDR2 FQDESV (reference sequence). This CDR3 contains 15 residues. The junction had 5 bases not matched to a gene; V was cut back by 0 bases and J by 4 bases. The CDR3 reads CASSLAGSGRYEQYF. DNA for the CDR3: TGTGCCAGCAGCTTAGCGGGGAGCGGGAGATACGAGCAGTACTTC.

This clone was counted only a few times. The rearrangement links TRBV4-1 to TRBJ2-5; 7 bases match TRBD2. Germline CDR1 reads MGHRA; CDR2 reads YSYEKL. V shed 1 base, J shed 9 bases, and the junction held 11 bases outside the gene matches. The CDR3 loop spans 15 amino acids. CDR3 protein: CASSQAGGRGRAQYF. The CDR3 nucleotides read TGCGCCAGCAGCCAAGCGGGAGGCCGGGGGAGGGCCCAGTACTTC.

This clone was recorded only once. The gene calls are TRBV7-2 and TRBJ2-2, with TRBD2 matching over 11 bases. Germline loops: CDR1 SGHTA, CDR2 FQGNSA. V lost 4 bases and J lost 6; bases outside the gene matches: 7. The CDR3 loop spans 16 amino acids. The DNA of the CDR3 is TGTGCCAGCAGCTCTCTAGCGGGAGGCCCCTCCGGGGAGCTGTTTTTT. It yields the protein CASSSLAGGPSGELFF.

This clone was seen more than once but under ten times. The CDR3 loop reads CASSQEAPAGYADTQYF. In DNA, the CDR3 is TGTGCCAGCAGCCAAGAGGCCCCAGCGGGATATGCAGATACGCAGTATTTT. The chain carries TRBV3-1 (or the pseudogene TRBV3-2) and TRBJ2-3; 7 nucleotides agree with TRBD2. Germline loops: CDR1 LGHDT, CDR2 YNNKEL (reference sequence). The CDR3 is 17 residues long. Trimming cost V 0 bases and J 4 bases; bases outside gene matches: 10.

The rearrangement joins TRBV2 to TRBJ2-5; D gene ambiguous. The V end lost 2 bases, the J end lost 5 bases, and 12 bases lay between the germline ends. This CDR3 is 14 amino acids long. Germline loops: CDR1 SNHLY, CDR2 FYNNEI. CDR3 nucleotides: TGTGCCAGCAGTGAATTCCGGAGTGCGGAGACCCAGTACTTC. Its protein is CASSEFRSAETQYF. Full variable domain (rest looked up from reference TRBV2 and TRBJ2-5): EPEVTQTPSHQVTQMGQEVILRCVPISNHLYFYWYRQILGQKVEFLVSFYNNEISEKSEIFDDQFSVERPDGSNFTLKIRSTKLEDSAMYFCASSEFRSAETQYFGPGTRLLVL.

This chain joins TRBV5-4 and TRBJ2-2; TRBD2 agrees at 8 bases. Germline CDR1 and CDR2: SGHNT and YYREEE (reference sequence). CDR3 size: 17 residues. V lost 0 bases, J lost 7 bases, and 11 bases stayed unmatched. In DNA form, the CDR3 reads TGTGCCAGCAGCTTGGGTCCAGCGGGAGAGGCCGACGGGGAGCTGTTTTTT. Amino acids: CASSLGPAGEADGELFF.

This rearrangement joins TRBV19 to TRBJ2-4; D possibly corresponds to TRBD1 (6 bases). The V end lost 6 bases, the J end lost 0 bases, and 9 bases lay between the germline ends. The CDR3 extends over 14 amino acids. Germline CDR1 reads LNHDA; CDR2 reads SQIVND (reference sequence). This CDR3 reads CASRGALAKNIQYF. The CDR3 DNA follows: TGTGCCAGTAGGGGGGCGCTAGCCAAAAACATTCAGTACTTC.

The chain joins TRBV28 to TRBJ2-5; D perhaps matches TRBD1 (5 bases). The V and J ends lost 3 bases and 5 bases respectively, with 10 bases between them. CDR3 length equals 13 residues. Germline lookup yields CDR1 MDHEN and CDR2 SYDVKM. For the CDR3, the DNA is TGTGCCAGCAGTTTTATACAGGCGGAGACCCAGTACTTC. Translation: CASSFIQAETQYF.

The V and J genes are TRBV7-2 and TRBJ1-2; D possibly corresponds to TRBD1 (6 bases). Trimming took off 3 bases at V and 4 bases at J, with 12 bases between the two ends. CDR1 is SGHTA and CDR2 is FQGNSA in the germline V gene. The length of the CDR3 is 14 residues. The CDR3 spells CASSFRGDRYGYTF. The CDR3 DNA is TGTGCCAGCAGCTTCAGGGGCGATCGCTATGGCTACACCTTC.

This chain connects TRBV5-4 to TRBJ2-4; 13 nucleotides align to TRBD2. Trimming removed 4 bases from V and 9 bases from J; junction bases left unmatched: 13. The V gene's germline CDR1 is SGHNT and CDR2 YYREEE (reference sequence). The CDR3 covers 17 residues. In nucleotides, the CDR3 is TGTGCCAGCAGCCCCAGGACTAGCGGGAGTGGGGGGGGCATTCAGTACTTC. It specifies CASSPRTSGSGGGIQYF.

V is TRBV9 and J is TRBJ2-1, with unresolved D. The germline V gene has CDR1 SGDLS and CDR2 YYNGEE. V lost 0 bases and J 7 bases, leaving 8 bases between the germline ends. This CDR3 contains 13 residues. The CDR3 reads CASSVVLTNEQFF. For the CDR3, the DNA is TGTGCCAGCAGCGTAGTACTTACGAATGAGCAGTTCTTC.

This clone was counted once. The chain couples TRBV7-2 to TRBJ2-7, with D hard to call. Trimming removed 5 bases from V and 4 bases from J, with 6 bases in between. Germline V gene sequence: CDR1 SGHTA, CDR2 FQGNSA. The CDR3 is made up of 11 amino acids. The CDR3 is CASSPDYEQYF. CDR3 bases: TGTGCCAGCAGCCCAGATTACGAGCAGTACTTC.

CDR3 residues: CASSVEGSTQYF. The DNA of the CDR3 is TGTGCCAGCAGCGTGGAGGGATCGACCCAGTACTTC. V is TRBV9 and J is TRBJ2-5; tentative D call: TRBD2 (6 bases). The CDR3 is 12 residues long. V was shortened by 2 bases and J by 7 bases, with 9 bases between the two germline ends. Germline CDR1 is SGDLS and CDR2 is YYNGEE.

This chain links TRBV6-5 with TRBJ1-3, with TRBD1 matching over 9 bases. V shed 5 bases and J 2 bases; nucleotides not matched to a gene: 4. Looked up from germline, CDR1 is MNHEY and CDR2 is SVGAGI. This CDR3 comprises 15 residues. This CDR3 reads CASSQTGGTGNTIYF. Written as DNA, the CDR3 is TGTGCCAGCAGTCAGACAGGGGGAACTGGAAACACCATATATTTT.

V is TRBV2 and J is TRBJ2-7; D gene uncertain. Germline V gives CDR1 SNHLY, CDR2 FYNNEI. Deletions cut 8 bases from V and 0 bases from J, with 14 bases between. This CDR3 contains 14 residues. The CDR3 sequence is CASCWQLSSYEQYF. The CDR3 coding sequence is TGTGCCAGCTGTTGGCAGTTAAGCTCCTACGAGCAGTACTTC.

This rearrangement joins TRBV7-2 to TRBJ2-3, with 8 nucleotides matching TRBD2. The germline V gene encodes CDR1 SGHTA and CDR2 FQGNSA. Trimming cost V 2 bases and J 6 bases; bases outside gene matches: 7. This CDR3 has 15 amino acids. DNA for the CDR3: TGTGCCAGCAGCTTATACAGCGGGAGTATGGATACGCAGTATTTT. It specifies CASSLYSGSMDTQYF.

The chain uses TRBV5-6 and TRBJ1-5, with D uncertain. The ends were cut back, 1 base at V and 4 bases at J, with 15 bases in the middle. This CDR3 is 16 amino acids long. Germline values: CDR1 SGHDT, CDR2 YYEEEE. The CDR3 DNA is TGTGCCAGCAGCTTGTTCCGGGGTTTAAGGAATCAGCCCCAGCATTTT. Its translation is CASSLFRGLRNQPQHF.